These T cell receptor beta chains were read from a single sample in a study of monozygotic twins with inflammatory bowel disease. One entry per CDR3 protein, without DNA, is what TCRdb gives after re-calling the 5' RACE reads. This table lists over 90,000 distinct CDR3 sequences. The sample taken for sequencing was blood. The receptor source for this set is a human donor with ulcerative colitis or Crohn's disease, or a healthy co-twin of an affected twin (not recorded which). The CDR3 runs from the conserved cysteine through the conserved F or W.

v_gene: TRBV25-1
j_gene: TRBJ2-7
CDR3aa: CATRQGMEQYF

v_gene: TRBV28
j_gene: TRBJ2-1
CDR3aa: CASTFYNEQFF

v_gene: TRBV5-1
j_gene: TRBJ1-2
CDR3aa: CASRSVQDSGYTF

v_gene: TRBV6-1
j_gene: TRBJ2-5
CDR3aa: CASREGQAAPRTQYF

v_gene: TRBV11-2
j_gene: TRBJ2-2
CDR3aa: CASSLNLIAGLGTGELFF

v_gene: TRBV6-6
j_gene: TRBJ2-3
CDR3aa: CASSTDRVFGAQYF

v_gene: TRBV6-5
j_gene: TRBJ2-7
CDR3aa: CAALGLAGEQYF

v_gene: TRBV4-3
j_gene: TRBJ1-1
CDR3aa: CASSQDFSPQKNTEAFF

v_gene: TRBV7-3
j_gene: TRBJ1-1
CDR3aa: CASSQGHNTEAFF

v_gene: TRBV7-2
j_gene: TRBJ1-4
CDR3aa: CASSLWGGGTNEKLFF

v_gene: TRBV20-1
j_gene: TRBJ2-1
CDR3aa: CSASQGGNEQFF

v_gene: TRBV7-2
j_gene: TRBJ2-3
CDR3aa: CASSFRAATDTQYF

v_gene: TRBV7-3
j_gene: TRBJ2-7
CDR3aa: CASSLASGPYEQYF

v_gene: TRBV5-1
j_gene: TRBJ2-7
CDR3aa: CASSISGRADEQYF

v_gene: TRBV7-9
j_gene: TRBJ1-1
CDR3aa: CASSLVGGKGTEAFF

v_gene: TRBV7-6
j_gene: TRBJ2-3
CDR3aa: CASSSSSDTQYF

v_gene: TRBV4-2
j_gene: TRBJ2-3
CDR3aa: CASSQTFGGGGRTDTQYF

v_gene: TRBV7-2
j_gene: TRBJ1-6
CDR3aa: CASSRSRGENSPLHF

v_gene: TRBV7-2
j_gene: TRBJ2-2
CDR3aa: CASSLGGLTGELFF

v_gene: TRBV20-1
j_gene: TRBJ2-1
CDR3aa: CSARLADNEQFF

v_gene: TRBV12-3/TRBV12-4
j_gene: TRBJ1-4
CDR3aa: CASSLSQGKTHEKLFF

v_gene: TRBV5-1
j_gene: TRBJ2-3
CDR3aa: CASSLKLSETDTQYF

v_gene: TRBV18
j_gene: TRBJ2-7
CDR3aa: CASSGTGVAYEQYF

v_gene: TRBV6-1
j_gene: TRBJ2-7
CDR3aa: CASSHPSGSPYEQYF

v_gene: TRBV5-1
j_gene: TRBJ2-7
CDR3aa: CASRLGGRGYEQYF

v_gene: TRBV20-1
j_gene: TRBJ1-1
CDR3aa: CSAKDLGTNTEAFF

v_gene: TRBV7-9
j_gene: TRBJ2-2
CDR3aa: CANSDGTGELFF

v_gene: TRBV10-3
j_gene: TRBJ2-1
CDR3aa: CAISEGLAGGRFNEQFF

v_gene: TRBV7-2
j_gene: TRBJ2-7
CDR3aa: CASSLTSGRAWQYF

v_gene: TRBV6-2/TRBV6-3
j_gene: TRBJ1-2
CDR3aa: CASSAWAGTHGYTF

v_gene: TRBV29-1
j_gene: TRBJ1-2
CDR3aa: CSVPTLIGPGYAF

v_gene: TRBV20-1
j_gene: TRBJ2-4
CDR3aa: CSASATSGRSLAKNMQYF

v_gene: TRBV29-1
j_gene: TRBJ2-1
CDR3aa: CSVEYFLAVGDEQFF

v_gene: TRBV15
j_gene: TRBJ2-4
CDR3aa: CATSRAGTVNMQYF

v_gene: TRBV4-3
j_gene: TRBJ2-1
CDR3aa: CASSQESWGTDYNEQFF

v_gene: TRBV10-3
j_gene: TRBJ2-3
CDR3aa: CAISPSGSTDTQYF

v_gene: TRBV7-2
j_gene: TRBJ2-3
CDR3aa: CASSRWMASADTQYF

v_gene: TRBV6-1
j_gene: TRBJ1-2
CDR3aa: CASRSPGTAYGYAF

v_gene: TRBV20-1
j_gene: TRBJ2-1
CDR3aa: CSARDRLPGEQFF

v_gene: TRBV5-1
j_gene: TRBJ1-1
CDR3aa: CASSLAWGRGDRNTEAFF

v_gene: TRBV18
j_gene: TRBJ1-5
CDR3aa: CASSIGQGNQPQHF